By frequency, the clone carrying this T cell receptor beta chain is medium-sized. The antigen is unknown. 10X single-cell V(D)J and 5' gene-expression libraries profiled CSF cells. After re-calling the 10x single-cell sequencing reads, TCRdb lists one entry per CDR3 protein, DNA absent. The sample data list approximately 1,000 distinct CDR3 sequences. The sample belongs to a study of CD8 T cells in cerebrospinal fluid in Alzheimer's disease. This CDR3 comprises 16 residues. CDR1 LNHNV and CDR2 YYDKDF come from the germline V gene (reference sequence). The study's findings and limits: EBV-specific clones were neither the most expanded nor enriched in Alzheimer's patients. In mild cognitive impairment or Alzheimer's disease, the biggest CSF clone made up more TCRs than in controls.

Sequenced input: cerebrospinal fluid. This chain uses TRBV15 with TRBJ1-1; TCRdb proposes TRBD1, but this gene call is untestable without DNA. The TCR originated in a human donor in good health. The CDR3 loop reads CATRPWGTGTDTEAFF. Full variable domain (remainder filled in from reference TRBV15 and TRBJ1-1): DAMVIQNPRYQVTQFGKPVTLSCSQTLNHNVMYWYQQKSSQAPKLLFHYYDKDFNNEADTPDNFQSRRPNTSFCFLDIRSPGLGDTAMYLCATRPWGTGTDTEAFFGQGTRLTVV.